The clone carrying this T cell receptor (beta chain) showed up just a few times. This record comes from a study of blood T cells in healthy people across ages. Primers used in a second PCR of about 7 to 12 cycles were a sample-barcoded 5' primer and a J-beta primer mix. Each CDR3 protein gets one entry after TCRdb re-called the 5' RACE reads with MiXCR. Of 1.5 million to 2 million distinct CDR3 sequences in the sample, 28% are singletons; the top ten hold 7.7%. Looked up from germline, CDR1 is SNHLY and CDR2 is FYNNEI. The length of the CDR3 is 12 residues. Trimming left V 7 bases short and J 4 bases short, with 9 bases between.

The receptor was derived from a woman aged 25 to 39 in good health. Sequenced sample: blood. The rearrangement uses TRBV2 and TRBJ2-3, with D possibly being TRBD2 (5 bases). CDR3: CASKADPDTQYF. CDR3 nucleotides: TGTGCCAGCAAAGCGGACCCAGATACGCAGTATTTT.